This passage covers 22 T cell receptor beta chains from one sample sequenced in a study of Graves' ophthalmopathy and Graves' hyperthyroidism. RNA transcripts were the template, and TCR beta CDR3 regions were amplified from them. HTBI primers primed a first-round RT-PCR, and a second-round multiplex PCR followed. TCRdb independently ran MiXCR on the multiplex PCR reads; one entry per CDR3 protein. The sample yields more than 300,000 distinct CDR3 sequences, roughly 17% seen once. Sample: peripheral blood. These receptors originate from an adult woman with stable Graves' hyperthyroidism.

The chain uses TRBV15 and TRBJ2-7; TRBD1 is a possible D gene (5 bases). The CDR3 runs to 16 residues. CDR1 and CDR2 from the germline V gene are LNHNV and YYDKDF (reference sequence). V was clipped by 5 bases and J by 2 bases, with 19 bases between them. In DNA form, the CDR3 reads TGTGCCACCAGCGGGCCGTTCACAGGTTCCCCCTACGAGCAGTACTTC. Protein product: CATSGPFTGSPYEQYF.

Ten or more counts support this clonotype. The chain's CDR3 is CASGADLTYEQYF. CDR3 bases: TGCGCCAGCGGAGCAGACCTAACCTACGAGCAGTACTTC. The chain employs TRBV5-1 and TRBJ2-7; D is unresolved. The CDR3 extends over 13 amino acids. The V end lost 7 bases, the J end lost 2 bases, and 13 bases lay between the germline ends. Germline CDR1 reads SGHRS; CDR2 reads YFSETQ.

This chain connects TRBV11-2 to TRBJ1-2, with D unresolved. CDR1 is SGHAT, CDR2 FQNNGV, per germline. This CDR3 is built from 13 residues. V was trimmed by 1 base and J by 8 bases, leaving 11 bases between them. CDR3 bases: TGTGCCAGCAGCTTAGTCTTCGGTGGCGGCTACACCTTC. Its translation: CASSLVFGGGYTF.

This clonotype was picked up many times. The chain links TRBV20-1 to TRBJ2-7; D perhaps matches TRBD2 (7 bases). CDR3 length: 14 amino acids. CDR1 and CDR2 from the germline V gene are DFQATT and SNEGSKA (reference sequence). The V and J ends lost 0 bases and 6 bases respectively, with 15 bases between them. The CDR3 coding sequence is TGCAGTGCTAGAGAGGGAGGGGGTAGTCGCGAGCAGTACTTC. It yields the protein CSAREGGGSREQYF.

This clonotype was recorded many times. This chain joins TRBV30 and TRBJ1-1; 8 bases fit TRBD1. Trimming at V came to 4 bases and at J to 3 bases, leaving 4 bases not matched to a gene. CDR3 size: 13 residues. Looked up from germline, CDR1 is GTSNPN and CDR2 is SVGIG (reference sequence). This CDR3 is CAWTGGWDTEAFF. The CDR3 DNA sequence: TGTGCCTGGACAGGGGGCTGGGACACTGAAGCTTTCTTT.

This clonotype turned up a few times. Possible read error: a much larger clone is one base away. This likely comes from a read error, as the CDR3 has no conserved phenylalanine or tryptophan at its end. The V call is TRBV10-3, the J call TRBJ2-2, with D tentatively TRBD1 (6 bases). The CDR3 runs 14 residues. In germline, CDR1 is ENHRY, CDR2 SYGVKD. Deletions cut 6 bases from V and 1 base from J, with 9 bases between. Written as DNA, the CDR3 is TGTGCCATCAGGATACAGGGGAACACCGGGGAGCTGTTTTAT. Amino acids: CAIRIQGNTGELFY.

This clonotype was found many times. This chain links TRBV2 with TRBJ2-7; D perhaps matches TRBD2 (6 bases). V was shortened by 1 base and J by 3 bases, with 13 bases between the two germline ends. The CDR3 has 15 residues. The V gene's germline CDR1 is SNHLY and CDR2 FYNNEI. The CDR3, as DNA: TGTGCCAGCAGTGAAGACGGGACTTACCTCTACGAGCAGTACTTC. Its translation is CASSEDGTYLYEQYF.

This clonotype has ten or more counts. The chain combines TRBV10-3 with TRBJ2-4; D is undetermined. The CDR3 covers 12 residues. Germline values: CDR1 ENHRY, CDR2 SYGVKD. Trimming took off 6 bases at V and 5 bases at J, with 8 bases between the two ends. The CDR3: CAISETENIQYF. In DNA form, the CDR3 reads TGTGCCATCAGCGAAACAGAAAACATTCAGTACTTC.

Only a few counts were recorded for this clonotype. CDR3 loop: CASSYTAGTAIGNTIYF. CDR3 nucleotide sequence: TGTGCCAGCAGCTACACCGCTGGGACGGCTATCGGAAACACCATATATTTT. The chain employs TRBV3-1 and TRBJ1-3; possibly TRBD1 for D (5 bases). Trimming shortened V by 5 bases and J by 4 bases, and 21 bases separated the two germline ends. This CDR3 is built from 17 residues. Germline lookup yields CDR1 LGHDT and CDR2 YNNKEL (reference sequence). The full variable domain, its missing parts supplied by reference TRBV3-1 and TRBJ1-3, is DTAVSQTPKYLVTQMGNDKSIKCEQNLGHDTMYWYKQDSKKFLKIMFSYNNKELIINETVPNRFSPKSPDKAHLNLHINSLELGDSAVYFCASSYTAGTAIGNTIYFGEGSWLTVV.

This chain joins TRBV7-2 and TRBJ1-5; D is unresolved. V gave up 5 bases and J gave up 3 bases, with 14 bases separating them. Germline V gene lookup returns CDR1 SGHTA and CDR2 FQGNSA. This CDR3 has 15 residues. In DNA, the CDR3 is TGTGCCAGCAGCCGAGATTCACAGACCAATCAGCCCCAGCATTTT. It yields the protein CASSRDSQTNQPQHF.

The V call is TRBV11-2, the J call TRBJ2-5; 9 nucleotides line up with TRBD1. CDR1 SGHAT and CDR2 FQNNGV come from the germline V gene. This CDR3 contains 15 residues. With 5 bases clipped from V and 3 bases from J, the junction kept 7 bases outside the gene matches. As DNA, the CDR3 is TGTGCCAGCAGCCCCATGGACAGGGGAGAAGAGACCCAGTACTTC. Translation gives CASSPMDRGEETQYF.

In this sample, this clonotype turned up many times. This chain joins TRBV12-3 or TRBV12-4 and TRBJ2-2; 8 positions match TRBD2. With V trimmed by 5 bases and J by 0 bases, 5 bases remained unmatched. This CDR3 spans 16 amino acids. DNA for the CDR3: TGTGCCAGCAGTCCCGCGGGGGGTGCGAACACCGGGGAGCTGTTTTTT. Translating gives CASSPAGGANTGELFF.

Ten or more counts support this clonotype. The chain employs TRBV12-3 or TRBV12-4 and TRBJ2-2, with 9 nucleotides matching TRBD2. J was trimmed by 2 bases and V by 5 bases; bases with no gene match: 3. CDR3 length: 15 residues. The CDR3 DNA reads as TGTGCCAGCAGTCATAGCGGGAGTAACACCGGGGAGCTGTTTTTT. The encoded protein is CASSHSGSNTGELFF.

In the case of this clonotype: Possible read error: a much larger clone is one base away. The V and J genes are TRBV20-1 and TRBJ2-7; TRBD1 might be the D (6 bases). The CDR3 spans 15 residues. Germline-derived CDR1 and CDR2 are DFQATT and SNEGSKA (reference sequence). CDR3 sequence (DNA): TGCGGTGCTAGAGAACTAATGCAGGGGACCTACGAGCAGTACTTC. Protein product: CGARELMQGTYEQYF.

This clonotype has ten or more counts. V and J are TRBV28 and TRBJ2-7; D possibly corresponds to TRBD1 (6 bases). The CDR3 loop spans 18 amino acids. V dropped 5 bases and J dropped 0 bases, with 23 bases sitting between them. Germline V gene lookup returns CDR1 MDHEN and CDR2 SYDVKM. The CDR3 DNA reads TGTGCCAGCAGTCCTCGGACAGCTACAACCCATAGCTCCTACGAGCAGTACTTC. Residues: CASSPRTATTHSSYEQYF.

This clonotype was counted ten times or more. The chain has TRBV10-3 and TRBJ2-5; D not resolved. V lost 2 bases and J 0 bases, leaving 4 bases between the germline ends. CDR3 size: 13 residues. In germline, CDR1 is ENHRY, CDR2 SYGVKD. The CDR3 spells CAISETYQETQYF. CDR3 nucleotide sequence: TGTGCCATCAGTGAGACCTACCAAGAGACCCAGTACTTC.

Ten or more counts support this clonotype. This rearrangement joins TRBV4-3 to TRBJ2-7, with 10 positions matching TRBD1. The germline V gene has CDR1 LGHNA and CDR2 YSLEER. The CDR3 has 15 amino acids. Trimming took 4 bases from V and 4 from J; bases not matched to a gene: 7. The DNA of the CDR3 is TGCGCCAGCAGCCTCCGACAGGGGGCAGGATACGAGCAGTACTTC. Translated, it gives CASSLRQGAGYEQYF.

In its sample, this clonotype was seen many times. This rearrangement joins TRBV20-1 to TRBJ2-7, with D perhaps being TRBD1 or TRBD2 (6 bases each). CDR1 and CDR2 from the germline V gene are DFQATT and SNEGSKA (reference sequence). This CDR3 is 12 amino acids long. V was cut by 4 bases and J by 4 bases, with 11 bases left in between. The DNA for the CDR3 is TGCAGTGCTAAGAGGGGGGCTTACGAGCAGTACTTC. Protein sequence: CSAKRGAYEQYF.

This clonotype was picked up many times. The rearrangement uses TRBV2 and TRBJ1-2; no firm D call. This CDR3 has 12 residues. Per the germline V gene, CDR1 is SNHLY and CDR2 is FYNNEI. Trimming pared 5 bases from V and 2 bases from J, leaving 6 bases between. CDR3 in DNA: TGTGCCAGCAGTCCGGCAAACTATGGCTACACCTTC. Amino acids: CASSPANYGYTF.

The sample holds many counts of this clonotype. The chain recombines TRBV29-1 with TRBJ2-7, with 12 nucleotides matching TRBD2. V trimming: 6 bases; J trimming: 6 bases; junction bases outside the gene matches: 6. This CDR3 is 13 amino acids long. Germline V gene data show CDR1 as SQVTM and CDR2 as ANQGSEA. The chain's CDR3 is CSVGLAGNTEQYF. Written as DNA, the CDR3 is TGCAGCGTCGGACTAGCGGGAAATACCGAGCAGTACTTC.

This clonotype occurred a few times. The V and J genes are TRBV5-1 and TRBJ2-7, with TRBD2 matching 11 bases. The trim removed 0 bases at V and 3 bases at J, leaving 5 bases unmatched. Germline lookup yields CDR1 SGHRS and CDR2 YFSETQ. The CDR3 spans 16 residues. In DNA, the CDR3 is TGCGCCAGCAGCTTGGCCCCGGGACTAGCGGACTACGAGCAGTACTTC. Translating it yields CASSLAPGLADYEQYF.

This clonotype occurred a few times. The chain employs TRBV7-2 and TRBJ2-1; 8 bases align to TRBD2. Germline loops: CDR1 SGHTA, CDR2 FQGNSA. The CDR3 is made up of 17 amino acids. V dropped 1 base and J dropped 5; count of bases not matched to a gene: 10. The CDR3 DNA reads as TGTGCCAGCAGCTTAGGCCCGGGGAGCGGGAGCGACAATGAGCAGTTCTTC. Its protein is CASSLGPGSGSDNEQFF.